The next 32 T cell receptor beta chains were all read from a single sample in a study of T cell changes during pregnancy in multiple sclerosis (dated by TCRdb to about 2019). The receptor library was made with the immunoSEQ multiplex PCR assay. TCRdb limited this immuneACCESS table to in-frame rearrangements with V and J called. A share of clones is missing; checked studies link under half to unresolved V genes, and the rest is unexplained. The sample profile shows roughly 100,000 clones; roughly nine tenths of them were found once. The ten most abundant clones make up about 1.5% of the sample. The material was peripheral blood, obtained before pregnancy. These receptor sequences come from a female donor with multiple sclerosis, enrolled in a pregnancy study.

J is TRBJ2-5 and V is TRBV14; 7 bases are a match to TRBD2. With V trimmed by 1 base and J by 1 base, 6 bases remained unmatched. Germline-derived CDR1 and CDR2 are SGHDN and FVKESK. This CDR3 is built from 16 residues. CDR3 region: CASSQASAGVQETQYF. DNA for the CDR3: TGTGCCAGCAGCCAAGCCAGCGCGGGGGTCCAAGAGACCCAGTACTTC.

The genes are TRBV11-3 and TRBJ2-3; 13 bases are shared with TRBD2. J lost 1 base, V lost 2 bases, and 6 bases had no gene match. Germline V gives CDR1 SGHNT, CDR2 YENEEA. This CDR3 is 18 amino acids long. The CDR3 DNA reads TGTGCCAGCAGCTTACTACTAGCGGGGGGGCCTGGCACAGATACGCAGTATTTT. Translation gives CASSLLLAGGPGTDTQYF.

CDR3 in DNA: TGTGCCAGCAGTTTCCTCCGGCAGCGGAGAGGGATTGGGGAAAAACTGTTTTTT. Translating it yields CASSFLRQRRGIGEKLFF. The V gene is TRBV27, the J gene TRBJ1-4; D gene uncertain. V lost 3 bases to trimming and J lost 8 bases, with 25 bases between them. This CDR3 contains 18 residues. Looked up from germline, CDR1 is MNHEY and CDR2 is SMNVEV (reference sequence).

This chain connects TRBV19 to TRBJ2-7; D remains ambiguous. This CDR3 is 13 amino acids long. The V end lost 4 bases, the J end lost 3 bases, and 10 bases lay between the germline ends. Germline lookup yields CDR1 LNHDA and CDR2 SQIVND (reference sequence). The CDR3, as DNA: TGTGCCAGTAGTAGGAACAGCTACTACGAGCAGTACTTC. Its protein is CASSRNSYYEQYF.

This chain joins TRBV6-6 and TRBJ2-3, with D perhaps matching TRBD1 (6 bases). Germline loops: CDR1 MNHNY, CDR2 SVGAGI (reference sequence). CDR3 length equals 14 residues. V was trimmed by 6 bases and J by 1 base, leaving 11 bases between them. The CDR3 reads CASRGAAGTDTQYF. The CDR3 DNA follows: TGTGCCAGCAGGGGGGCGGCGGGCACAGATACGCAGTATTTT.

The rearrangement links TRBV7-3 to TRBJ1-5; 9 nucleotides match TRBD1. Germline loops: CDR1 SGHTA, CDR2 FQGTGA. Losses at the gene ends were 3 bases for V and 6 bases for J; bases not matched to a gene: 9. The CDR3 totals 16 residues. The CDR3 is CASSFGTGRPSQPQHF. CDR3 DNA sequence: TGTGCCAGCAGCTTTGGGACAGGGCGTCCGAGTCAGCCCCAGCATTTT.

The V and J genes are TRBV25-1 and TRBJ1-4, with 8 bases identical to TRBD1. Germline CDR1 MGHDK, CDR2 SYGVNS. V lost 5 bases and J lost 7; bases outside the gene matches: 12. This CDR3 has 16 amino acids. The CDR3 is CASSKPNQGAGEKLFF. The CDR3 nucleotides are TGTGCCAGCAGTAAACCCAATCAGGGGGCTGGTGAAAAACTGTTTTTT.

The genes are TRBV4-3 and TRBJ2-6; D possibly corresponds to TRBD2 (5 bases). V lost 0 bases, J lost 0 bases, and 9 bases lay in between. This CDR3 spans 17 amino acids. Per germline, CDR1 LGHNA and CDR2 YSLEER. DNA of the CDR3: TGCGCCAGCAGCCAAGATTCCCGGGGCTCTGGGGCCAACGTCCTGACTTTC. It codes for CASSQDSRGSGANVLTF.

The CDR3 is CASSLRPTGTGNTEAFF. CDR3 bases: TGTGCCAGCAGCTTAAGGCCGACCGGGACAGGGAACACTGAAGCTTTCTTT. The V and J genes are TRBV7-8 and TRBJ1-1; 8 positions agree with TRBD1. CDR3 length: 17 residues. CDR1 and CDR2 (germline): SGHVS, FQNEAQ. V shed 2 bases and J 1 base; nucleotides not matched to a gene: 9.

This rearrangement joins TRBV5-6 to TRBJ2-5, with D maybe TRBD2 (5 bases). The length of the CDR3 is 13 residues. Germline assignment: CDR1 SGHDT and CDR2 YYEEEE. Trimming removed 1 base from V and 5 bases from J, with 9 bases in between. As DNA, the CDR3 is TGTGCCAGCAGCTTGCGGGGAATTGAGACCCAGTACTTC. It is translated as CASSLRGIETQYF.

The V call is TRBV7-8, the J call TRBJ2-1, with TRBD1 matching 7 bases. CDR3 length equals 15 residues. Germline CDR1 reads SGHVS; CDR2 reads FQNEAQ. With V trimmed by 6 bases and J by 7 bases, 12 bases remained unmatched. CDR3 in DNA: TGTGCCAGCAGTATGGATTCAGGGGGTAGGAATGAGCAGTTCTTC. It specifies CASSMDSGGRNEQFF.

The chain combines TRBV6-5 with TRBJ1-1; perhaps TRBD1 as D (5 bases). The V gene's germline CDR1 is MNHEY and CDR2 SVGAGI. Trimming removed 7 bases at V and 1 base at J, with 13 bases between. CDR3 size: 14 residues. CDR3 loop: CASKKGRGNTEAFF. CDR3 coding DNA: TGTGCCAGCAAAAAGGGGAGGGGGAACACTGAAGCTTTCTTT.

This sequence joins TRBV7-7 and TRBJ1-1; D remains unclear. The CDR3 totals 11 residues. V gave up 5 bases and J gave up 5 bases, with 6 bases separating them. Germline values: CDR1 SSHAT, CDR2 FNYEAQ (reference sequence). The CDR3 protein is CASSPLTEAFF. DNA of the CDR3: TGTGCCAGCAGCCCTTTGACTGAAGCTTTCTTT.

V gene TRBV2 combines with J gene TRBJ2-1; 8 nucleotides line up with TRBD1. The CDR3 length is 14 residues. Germline assignment: CDR1 SNHLY and CDR2 FYNNEI. V gave up 7 bases and J gave up 4 bases; unmatched junction bases: 6. The chain's CDR3 is CASIAQGVYNEQFF. The CDR3 DNA follows: TGTGCCAGCATCGCACAGGGGGTATACAATGAGCAGTTCTTC.

J is TRBJ2-7 and V is TRBV30, with TRBD1 identical over 8 bases. The germline CDR1 and CDR2 sequences are GTSNPN and SVGIG (reference sequence). This CDR3 is built from 14 residues. The ends lost 1 base at V and 4 bases at J; junction bases unmatched: 6. CDR3 in amino acids: CAWSEGTGGYEQYF. The CDR3 nucleotides read TGTGCCTGGAGTGAGGGGACAGGCGGGTACGAGCAGTACTTC. Full variable domain (missing parts from reference TRBV30 and TRBJ2-7): SQTIHQWPATLVQPVGSPLSLECTVEGTSNPNLYWYRQAAGRGLQLLFYSVGIGQISSEVPQNLSASRPQDRQFILSSKKLLLSDSGFYLCAWSEGTGGYEQYFGPGTRLTVT.

This clone was seen more than once but under ten times. The chain couples TRBV7-2 to TRBJ2-7, with 11 bases fitting TRBD1. From germline, CDR1 is SGHTA and CDR2 FQGNSA. This CDR3 comprises 14 residues. J gave up 1 base and V 4 bases, and 0 bases lay outside the gene matches. The CDR3 is CASSWDRGSYEQYF. CDR3 coding DNA: TGTGCCAGCAGCTGGGACAGGGGGTCCTACGAGCAGTACTTC.

The V call is TRBV27, the J call TRBJ1-1; TRBD1 might be the D (5 bases). Germline assignment: CDR1 MNHEY and CDR2 SMNVEV (reference sequence). The CDR3 covers 15 residues. V lost 1 base and J lost 2, with 11 bases in between. CDR3 nucleotides: TGTGCCAGCAGTTTATGGGGCCCCTACAACACTGAAGCTTTCTTT. It encodes CASSLWGPYNTEAFF.

The rearrangement links TRBV7-4 to TRBJ2-1; possibly TRBD2 for D (6 bases). CDR3 length: 17 residues. Germline values: CDR1 SGHVT, CDR2 SQSDAQ. V lost 0 bases to trimming and J lost 8 bases, with 20 bases between them. CDR3 protein: CASSLAPEEGEGDEQFF. The CDR3 DNA sequence: TGTGCCAGCAGCTTAGCCCCCGAGGAGGGAGAAGGGGATGAGCAGTTCTTC.

The chain joins TRBV7-2 to TRBJ2-7; D not certain. The CDR3 contains 15 residues. V lost 5 bases and J lost 0, with 14 bases in between. Germline CDR1 SGHTA, CDR2 FQGNSA. The CDR3, as DNA: TGTGCCAGCAGCAAGCACGGGTTGAGCTCCTACGAGCAGTACTTC. It is translated as CASSKHGLSSYEQYF.

The V gene is TRBV5-4, the J gene TRBJ2-2; D is unclear. The germline gives CDR1 SGHNT, CDR2 YYREEE (reference sequence). The CDR3 sequence is 14 residues long. Trimming took off 0 bases at V and 1 base at J, with 4 bases between the two ends. The CDR3, as DNA: TGTGCCAGCAGCTTGGCCGGGAACACCGGGGAGCTGTTTTTT. It translates to CASSLAGNTGELFF.

The chain recombines TRBV30 with TRBJ2-2; TRBD2 agrees at 7 bases. The germline V gene has CDR1 GTSNPN and CDR2 SVGIG (reference sequence). With 3 bases clipped from V and 5 bases from J, the junction kept 3 bases outside the gene matches. The CDR3 contains 13 residues. CDR3: CAWRGEGTGELFF. The CDR3 DNA reads TGTGCCTGGAGAGGGGAGGGTACCGGGGAGCTGTTTTTT.

The rearrangement joins TRBV7-3 to TRBJ2-3; 12 bases are shared with TRBD2. Per the germline V gene, CDR1 is SGHTA and CDR2 is FQGTGA. Trimming removed 3 bases from V and 8 bases from J; junction bases left unmatched: 0. The CDR3 length is 13 residues. In nucleotides, the CDR3 is TGTGCCAGCAGCTTGGGACTAGCGGGTACGCAGTATTTT. Its translation: CASSLGLAGTQYF.

The chain uses TRBV9 and TRBJ1-2; no clear D. The CDR3 sequence is 14 residues long. V gave up 3 bases and J gave up 0 bases, with 9 bases separating them. CDR1 and CDR2 (germline): SGDLS, YYNGEE. The CDR3 DNA is TGTGCCAGCAGCGCCCAAACAGCTAACTATGGCTACACCTTC. Translating it yields CASSAQTANYGYTF.

This chain connects TRBV20-1 to TRBJ1-1; D ambiguous. With 5 bases removed from V and 5 bases from J, the gap between germline ends came to 6 bases. CDR1 is DFQATT and CDR2 is SNEGSKA in the germline V gene (reference sequence). This CDR3 has 10 amino acids. This chain's CDR3 is CSAPSTEAFF. For the CDR3, the DNA is TGCAGTGCTCCGAGTACTGAAGCTTTCTTT.

The rearrangement uses TRBV6-1 and TRBJ2-7; TRBD2 agrees at 10 bases. This CDR3 spans 14 amino acids. Germline V CDR1 and CDR2: MNHNS, SASEGT. Germline trimming cut 5 bases from V and 5 bases from J; bases unmatched to any gene: 6. DNA of the CDR3: TGTGCCAGCAGTCGGACTAGCGGTGAGAACGAGCAGTACTTC. This translates into CASSRTSGENEQYF.

A word on this clone: The junction departs from the called germline gene at one end, perhaps through a read error. CDR3 coding DNA: TGCGCCAGCAGCCAAGATCGGGGGGCCTCCGAGCAGTACTTC. It is translated as CASSQDRGASEQYF. The chain couples TRBV7-2 to TRBJ2-7; a possible D gene is TRBD2 (7 bases). Germline lookup yields CDR1 SGHTA and CDR2 FQGNSA. There are 14 residues in the CDR3.

V gene TRBV5-4 combines with J gene TRBJ2-3, with D hard to call. Germline CDR1 and CDR2: SGHNT and YYREEE (reference sequence). The CDR3 consists of 13 residues. V gave up 5 bases and J gave up 0 bases, with 7 bases separating them. The CDR3 sequence is CASSYPSTDTQYF. CDR3 nucleotides: TGTGCCAGCAGTTATCCTAGCACAGATACGCAGTATTTT. The entire variable domain, with the rest obtained from reference TRBV5-4 and TRBJ2-3, is as follows: ETGVTQSPTHLIKTRGQQVTLRCSSQSGHNTVSWYQQALGQGPQFIFQYYREEENGRGNFPPRFSGLQFPNYSSELNVNALELDDSALYLCASSYPSTDTQYFGPGTRLTVL.

The table lists this clone with a count of one. The CDR3 DNA is TGTGCCAGCAGCCGAGACAGTGCAACTAATGAAAAACTGTTTTTT. It specifies CASSRDSATNEKLFF. The rearrangement joins TRBV7-9 to TRBJ1-4; D may be TRBD1 (5 bases). Germline CDR1 and CDR2: SEHNR and FQNEAQ (reference sequence). The CDR3 has 15 residues. Trimming shortened V by 5 bases and J by 0 bases, and 10 bases separated the two germline ends.

The J gene is TRBJ1-5, the V gene TRBV19; 10 bases fit TRBD1. This CDR3 is 15 amino acids long. With 4 bases clipped from V and 4 bases from J, the junction kept 4 bases outside the gene matches. CDR1 is LNHDA and CDR2 is SQIVND in the germline V gene (reference sequence). CDR3 region: CASSRDRGQNQPQHF. The CDR3 DNA reads TGTGCCAGTAGTAGAGACAGGGGGCAGAATCAGCCCCAGCATTTT.

This sequence joins TRBV9 and TRBJ2-1, with D possibly TRBD2 on 6 matching bases. CDR3 length: 17 residues. The V end was cut by 0 bases, the J end by 4 bases, with 17 bases between. Per the germline V gene, CDR1 is SGDLS and CDR2 is YYNGEE. CDR3 region: CASSVGVGGIPYNEQFF. The CDR3 DNA follows: TGTGCCAGCAGCGTAGGGGTGGGAGGAATACCATACAATGAGCAGTTCTTC.

This sequence joins TRBV7-9 and TRBJ2-7, with TRBD1 matching 9 bases. CDR1 and CDR2 from the germline V gene are SEHNR and FQNEAQ (reference sequence). There are 14 residues in the CDR3. The junction had 7 bases not matched to a gene; V was cut back by 5 bases and J by 5 bases. CDR3 in amino acids: CASSPGQGINEQYF. DNA of the CDR3: TGTGCCAGCAGCCCCGGACAGGGGATCAACGAGCAGTACTTC.

V gene TRBV7-8 combines with J gene TRBJ1-1, with a possible D match to TRBD1 (5 bases). The V end was cut by 1 base, the J end by 5 bases, with 17 bases between. Looked up from germline, CDR1 is SGHVS and CDR2 is FQNEAQ. The CDR3 covers 16 residues. DNA for the CDR3: TGTGCCAGCAGCTTAGTGGGGTCAGGGCGAGGAACTGAAGCTTTCTTT. It encodes CASSLVGSGRGTEAFF.